The 4 T cell receptor beta chains listed next were all sequenced from one sample in a study of T cell responses to AZD1222 COVID-19 vaccine. Libraries were prepared by immunoSEQ multiplex PCR; TCRdb keeps only in-frame clonotypes and omits some of them. The top ten hold 1.5% to 2% of the sample, which has over 120,000 clones, about 92% seen once. This sample comprised peripheral blood, obtained on day 0 of AZD1222 vaccination. Receptors were obtained from an adult in good health.

This clone was counted a few times. This rearrangement joins TRBV12-3 or TRBV12-4 to TRBJ1-4; D uncertain. The CDR3 consists of 12 residues. Trimming removed 7 bases from V and 8 bases from J, with 11 bases in between. In DNA, the CDR3 is TGTGCCAGCACCCGAGGCGGCGAAAAACTGTTTTTT. It translates to CASTRGGEKLFF.

This rearrangement joins TRBV6-4 to TRBJ2-1; 9 bases are shared with TRBD1. Germline CDR1 MRHNA, CDR2 SNTAGT. V trimming: 6 bases; J trimming: 4 bases; junction bases outside the gene matches: 7. CDR3 length: 15 amino acids. The CDR3 loop is CASSPDRGIYNEQFF. The CDR3 coding sequence is TGTGCCAGCAGCCCTGACAGGGGGATATACAATGAGCAGTTCTTC.

The chain uses TRBV7-8 and TRBJ1-2, with TRBD1 as a possible D gene (6 bases). The V end was cut by 2 bases, the J end by 8 bases, with 15 bases between. CDR1 is SGHVS, CDR2 FQNEAQ, per germline. The CDR3 has 14 residues. CDR3 in DNA: TGTGCCAGCAGCTTATTGGCGGGGGCGCGCGGCTACACCTTC. It specifies CASSLLAGARGYTF.

In its sample, this clone was seen once. The J gene is TRBJ2-5, the V gene TRBV2; 9 positions agree with TRBD2. Germline CDR1 and CDR2: SNHLY and FYNNEI. Trimming at V came to 5 bases and at J to 1 base, leaving 2 bases not matched to a gene. CDR3 size: 14 residues. CDR3 bases: TGTGCCAGCAGTCGAGCGGGGGGCCAAGAGACCCAGTACTTC. Protein: CASSRAGGQETQYF.